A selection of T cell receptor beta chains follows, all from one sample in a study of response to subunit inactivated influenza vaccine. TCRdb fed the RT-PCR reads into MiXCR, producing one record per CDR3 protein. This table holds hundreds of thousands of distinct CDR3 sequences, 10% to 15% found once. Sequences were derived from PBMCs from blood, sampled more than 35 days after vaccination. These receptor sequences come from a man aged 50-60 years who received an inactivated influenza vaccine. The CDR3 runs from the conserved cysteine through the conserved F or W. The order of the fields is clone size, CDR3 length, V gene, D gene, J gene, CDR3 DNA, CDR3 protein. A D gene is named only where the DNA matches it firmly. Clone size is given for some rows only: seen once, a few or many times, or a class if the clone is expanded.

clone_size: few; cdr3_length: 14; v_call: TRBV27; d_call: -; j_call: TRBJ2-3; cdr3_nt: TGTGCCAGCGCGCCCACCCTTGGACCCCCTACGCAGTATTTT; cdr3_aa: CASAPTLGPPTQYF
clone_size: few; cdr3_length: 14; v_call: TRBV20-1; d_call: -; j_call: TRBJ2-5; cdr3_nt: TGCAGTGCTCCAGGGGCGGGGGCGAGAGAGACCCAGTACTTC; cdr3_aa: CSAPGAGARETQYF
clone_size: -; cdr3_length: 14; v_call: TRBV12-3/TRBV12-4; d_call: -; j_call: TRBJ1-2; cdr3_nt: TGTGCCAGCAGTTTAGCGGGCGGGGAGCATGGCTACACCTTC; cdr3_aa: CASSLAGGEHGYTF
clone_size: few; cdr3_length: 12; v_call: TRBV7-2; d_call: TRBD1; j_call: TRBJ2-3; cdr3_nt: TGTGCCAGCAGCCCCGACAGGGTGGTGCAGTATTTT; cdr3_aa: CASSPDRVVQYF
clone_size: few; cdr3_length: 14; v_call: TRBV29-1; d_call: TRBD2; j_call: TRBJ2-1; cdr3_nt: TGCAGCGTTCGGGCCAGCGGGGATTACAATGAGCAGTTCTTC; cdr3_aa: CSVRASGDYNEQFF
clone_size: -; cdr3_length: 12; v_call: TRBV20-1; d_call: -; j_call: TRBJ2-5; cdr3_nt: TGCAGTGCCCCGTGGGGTTCAGAGACCCAGTACTTC; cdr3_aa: CSAPWGSETQYF
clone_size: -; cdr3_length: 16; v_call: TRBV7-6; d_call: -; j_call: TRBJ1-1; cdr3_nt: TGTGCCAGCAGCTTAGCCTTGGGGCAGGGGAACACTGAAGCTTTCTTT; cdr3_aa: CASSLALGQGNTEAFF
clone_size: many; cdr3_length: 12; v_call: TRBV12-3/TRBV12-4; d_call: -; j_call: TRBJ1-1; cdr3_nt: TGTGCCAGCACTCTTGTGGGTGACAAAGCTTTCTTT; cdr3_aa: CASTLVGDKAFF
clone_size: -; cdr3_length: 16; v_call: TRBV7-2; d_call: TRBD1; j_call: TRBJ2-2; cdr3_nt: TGTGCCAGCAGCTTTTCGGACAGGGCGAACACCGGGGAGCTGTTTTTT; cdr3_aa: CASSFSDRANTGELFF
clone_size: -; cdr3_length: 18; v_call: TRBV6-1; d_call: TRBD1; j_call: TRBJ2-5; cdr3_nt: TGTGCCAGCAGACAACTAAAGGGACAGGGTTACGGAGTAGAGACCCAGTACTTC; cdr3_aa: CASRQLKGQGYGVETQYF
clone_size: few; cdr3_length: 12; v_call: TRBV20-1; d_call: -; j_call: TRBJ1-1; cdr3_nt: TGCAGTGCTAGAGATCTAGCCGGAGAAGCTTTCTTT; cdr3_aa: CSARDLAGEAFF
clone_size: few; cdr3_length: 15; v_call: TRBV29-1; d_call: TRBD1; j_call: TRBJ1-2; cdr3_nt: TGCAGCGTTGTAGAGGGGACAGGGGGCGGCTATGGCTACACCTTC; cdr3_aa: CSVVEGTGGGYGYTF
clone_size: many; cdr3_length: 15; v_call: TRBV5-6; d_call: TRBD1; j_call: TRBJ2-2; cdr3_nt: TGTGCCAGCAGCTCGGGACAGCTGAACACCGGGGAGCTGTTTTTT; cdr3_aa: CASSSGQLNTGELFF
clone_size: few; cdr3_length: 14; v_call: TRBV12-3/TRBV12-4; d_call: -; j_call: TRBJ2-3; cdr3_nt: TGTGCCAGCAGTTTACGAGTGGGGAGAGATACGCAGTATTTT; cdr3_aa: CASSLRVGRDTQYF
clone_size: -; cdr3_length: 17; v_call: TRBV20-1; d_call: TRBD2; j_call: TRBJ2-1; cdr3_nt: TGCAGTGCTAGGGGGACTAGCGGGGGGTGGGCCTACAATGAGCAGTTCTTC; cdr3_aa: CSARGTSGGWAYNEQFF
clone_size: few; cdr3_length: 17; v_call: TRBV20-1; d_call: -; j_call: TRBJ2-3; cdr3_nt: TGCAGTGCTAGAGCCGTCAGGGGCCCTGCTCACACAGATACGCAGTATTTT; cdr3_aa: CSARAVRGPAHTDTQYF
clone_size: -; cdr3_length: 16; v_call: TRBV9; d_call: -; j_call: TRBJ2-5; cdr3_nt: TGTGCCAGCAGCACCGGGGGACAAATACTTCAAGAGACCCAGTACTTC; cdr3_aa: CASSTGGQILQETQYF
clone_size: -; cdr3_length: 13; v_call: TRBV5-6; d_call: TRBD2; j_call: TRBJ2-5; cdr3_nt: TGTGCCAGCAGAACGCACGGGGGGGAGACCCAGTACTTC; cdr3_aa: CASRTHGGETQYF
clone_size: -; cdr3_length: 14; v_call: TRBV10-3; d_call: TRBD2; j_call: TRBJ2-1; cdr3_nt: TGTGCCATCAGTAGCGGGGGGGCCGTTAATGAGCAGTTCTTC; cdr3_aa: CAISSGGAVNEQFF
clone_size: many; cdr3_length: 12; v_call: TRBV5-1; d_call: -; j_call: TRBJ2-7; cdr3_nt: TGCGCCAGCAGCTTGTTGCGGGGCGAGCAGTACTTC; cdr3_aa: CASSLLRGEQYF
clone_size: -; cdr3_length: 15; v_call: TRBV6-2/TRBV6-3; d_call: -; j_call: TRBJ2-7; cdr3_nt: TGTGCCAGCAGTTACCCACACCGGGAAACCTACGAGCAGTACTTC; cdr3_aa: CASSYPHRETYEQYF
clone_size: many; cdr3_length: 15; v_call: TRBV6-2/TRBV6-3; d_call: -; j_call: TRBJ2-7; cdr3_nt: TGTGCCAGCAGTTACCTGCAGACAGGTTCGTCCGAGCAGTACTTC; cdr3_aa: CASSYLQTGSSEQYF
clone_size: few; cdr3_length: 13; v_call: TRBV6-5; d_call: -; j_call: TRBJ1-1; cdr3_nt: TGTGCCAGCAGTTACCGCCGGGAAACGGAAGCTTTCTTT; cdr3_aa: CASSYRRETEAFF
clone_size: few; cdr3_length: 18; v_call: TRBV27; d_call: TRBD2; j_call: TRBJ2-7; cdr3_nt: TGTGCCAGCAGTTTATGGGTCGGCAGGGCGGGAGGGGGCTACGAGCAGTACTTC; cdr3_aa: CASSLWVGRAGGGYEQYF
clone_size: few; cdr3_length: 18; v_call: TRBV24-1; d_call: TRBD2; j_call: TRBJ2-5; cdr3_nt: TGTGCCACCAGTGATTACTATCCTCGGACTAGCGGGGAAGAGACCCAGTACTTC; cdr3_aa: CATSDYYPRTSGEETQYF
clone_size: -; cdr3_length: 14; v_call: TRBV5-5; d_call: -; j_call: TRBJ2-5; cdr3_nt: TGTGCCAGCAGCTCAGGGGCGAGCGTAGAGACCCAGTACTTC; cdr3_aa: CASSSGASVETQYF
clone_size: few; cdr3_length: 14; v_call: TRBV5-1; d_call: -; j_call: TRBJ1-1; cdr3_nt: TGCGCCAGCAGCACCCGGGACCCGAACACTGAAGCTTTCTTT; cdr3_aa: CASSTRDPNTEAFF
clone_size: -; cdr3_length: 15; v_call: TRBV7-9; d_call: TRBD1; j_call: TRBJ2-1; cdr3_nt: TGTGCCAGCAGCTACAGGGGTAGCTCCTACAATGAGCAGTTCTTC; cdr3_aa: CASSYRGSSYNEQFF
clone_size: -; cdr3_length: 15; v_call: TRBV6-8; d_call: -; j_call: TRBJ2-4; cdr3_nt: TGTGCCAGCAGCCCCAGGAATAGGCCAAAAAACATTCAGTACTTC; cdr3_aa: CASSPRNRPKNIQYF
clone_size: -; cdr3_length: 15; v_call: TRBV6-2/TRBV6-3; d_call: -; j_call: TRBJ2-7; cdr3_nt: TGTGCCAGCAGTCCGGGACTCTTGAGCTCCTACGAGCAGTACTTC; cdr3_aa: CASSPGLLSSYEQYF
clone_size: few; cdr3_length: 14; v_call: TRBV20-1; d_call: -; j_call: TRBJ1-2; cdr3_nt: TGCAGTGCCTATCCCCAGGGGCCTAACTATGGCTACACCTTC; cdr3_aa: CSAYPQGPNYGYTF
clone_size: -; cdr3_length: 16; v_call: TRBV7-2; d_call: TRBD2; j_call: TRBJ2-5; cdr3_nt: TGTGCCAGCAGCTTGGTAGCGGGGCTTTTCCAAGAGACCCAGTACTTC; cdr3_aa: CASSLVAGLFQETQYF
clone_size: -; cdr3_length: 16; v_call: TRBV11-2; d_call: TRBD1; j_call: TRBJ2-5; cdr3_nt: TGTGCCAGCAGCTTAGAGGGACAGGGCCCCTTTGAGACCCAGTACTTC; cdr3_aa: CASSLEGQGPFETQYF
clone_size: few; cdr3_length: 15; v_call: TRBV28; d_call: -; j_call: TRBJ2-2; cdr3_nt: TGTGCCAGCAGTTTACCGGGGACAAACACCGGGGAGCTGTTTTTT; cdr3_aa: CASSLPGTNTGELFF
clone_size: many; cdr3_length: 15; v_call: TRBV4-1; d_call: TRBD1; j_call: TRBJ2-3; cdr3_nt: TGCGCCAGCAGCCATCGACAGGGGCAGGGAGGTACGCAGTATTTT; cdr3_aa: CASSHRQGQGGTQYF
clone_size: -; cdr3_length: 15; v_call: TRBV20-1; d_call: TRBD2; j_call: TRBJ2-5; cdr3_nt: TGCAGTGCTAGAGGGGAGACTAGCGGGGAAGGGACCCAGTACTTC; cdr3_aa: CSARGETSGEGTQYF
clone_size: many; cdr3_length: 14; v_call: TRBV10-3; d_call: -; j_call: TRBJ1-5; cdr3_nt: TGTGCCACCGCGACGGACGGCCCCAAGGAGCCCCAGCATTTT; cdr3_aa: CATATDGPKEPQHF